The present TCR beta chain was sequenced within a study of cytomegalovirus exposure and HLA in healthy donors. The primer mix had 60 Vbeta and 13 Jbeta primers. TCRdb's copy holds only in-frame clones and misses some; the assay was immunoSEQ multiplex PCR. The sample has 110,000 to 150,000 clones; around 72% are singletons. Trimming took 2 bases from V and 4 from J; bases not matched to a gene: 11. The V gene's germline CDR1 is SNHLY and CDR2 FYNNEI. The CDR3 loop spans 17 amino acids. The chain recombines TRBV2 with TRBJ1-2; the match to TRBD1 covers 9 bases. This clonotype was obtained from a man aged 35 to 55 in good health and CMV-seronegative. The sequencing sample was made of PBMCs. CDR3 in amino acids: CASSEYFGTGSTYGYTF. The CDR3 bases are TGTGCCAGCAGTGAATACTTTGGGACAGGGTCGACCTATGGCTACACCTTC.